These 16 T cell receptor beta chains were all obtained from the same sample, sequenced in a study of CD8+ T cells in alopecia areata. RNA, once extracted, was reverse transcribed into cDNA for use as the sequencing template. This table comes from immunoSEQ multiplex PCR, and its TCRdb copy is limited to in-frame clones, with some not included. This table holds 150,000 or so clones, 50% to 65% found once. The sample was CD4+ T cells sorted from blood. The source of these receptors is a human donor in good health.

This clone was counted once. The V and J genes are TRBV29-1 and TRBJ1-1; 7 nucleotides match TRBD1. CDR3 length: 12 residues. The V gene end was trimmed by 7 bases and the J gene end by 4 bases; junction bases not matched to a gene: 6. Germline values: CDR1 SQVTM, CDR2 ANQGSEA. CDR3 sequence (DNA): TGCAGCGCGAAAGACAGGGCCACTGAAGCTTTCTTT. Protein: CSAKDRATEAFF.

This chain connects TRBV11-2 to TRBJ1-2; D is unclear. The V end lost 4 bases, the J end lost 8 bases, and 11 bases lay between the germline ends. The length of the CDR3 is 12 residues. Germline V gene sequence: CDR1 SGHAT, CDR2 FQNNGV. The CDR3 nucleotides read TGTGCCAGCAGCTCCCGAGCAATGGGCTACACCTTC. Protein product: CASSSRAMGYTF. The full variable domain, its missing parts supplied by reference TRBV11-2 and TRBJ1-2, is EAGVAQSPRYKIIEKRQSVAFWCNPISGHATLYWYQQILGQGPKLLIQFQNNGVVDDSQLPKDRFSAERLKGVDSTLKIQPAKLEDSAVYLCASSSRAMGYTFGSGTRLTVV.

There are a few counts of this clone. This chain links TRBV29-1 with TRBJ2-2; 13 bases are a match to TRBD2. CDR3 length equals 14 residues. CDR1 and CDR2 from the germline V gene are SQVTM and ANQGSEA. Germline trimming cut 4 bases from V and 6 bases from J; bases unmatched to any gene: 2. This CDR3 is CSVAGLAGSGELFF. The CDR3 region has the DNA TGCAGCGTTGCGGGACTAGCGGGATCCGGGGAGCTGTTTTTT.

This sequence joins TRBV2 and TRBJ2-1; 15 bases are shared with TRBD2. The CDR3 runs 16 residues. After removal of 4 bases from V and 7 bases from J, the junction contained 5 bases not matched to a gene. The V gene's germline CDR1 is SNHLY and CDR2 FYNNEI. The CDR3 DNA reads as TGTGCCAGCAGTGCCTCCGGGACTAGCGGGAGGAATGAGCAGTTCTTC. Amino acid sequence: CASSASGTSGRNEQFF.

The genes are TRBV6-6 and TRBJ1-4; TRBD1 is a possible D gene (5 bases). With 5 bases removed from V and 8 bases from J, the gap between germline ends came to 18 bases. In germline, CDR1 is MNHNY, CDR2 SVGAGI (reference sequence). The length of the CDR3 is 15 residues. CDR3 bases: TGTGCCAGCAGTCGCCTCGGGGCCGTGGGGGAAAAACTGTTTTTT. This encodes CASSRLGAVGEKLFF.

The V and J genes are TRBV11-2 and TRBJ2-2; the D gene is possibly TRBD1 (6 bases). Germline lookup yields CDR1 SGHAT and CDR2 FQNNGV. Trimming pared 4 bases from V and 2 bases from J, leaving 14 bases between. This CDR3 contains 16 residues. Here the CDR3 reads CASSSLGQTNTGELFF. The CDR3 DNA sequence: TGTGCCAGCAGCTCTCTCGGACAGACAAACACCGGGGAGCTGTTTTTT.

In its sample, this clone was seen once. V usage is TRBV29-1 and J usage is TRBJ1-2, with D maybe TRBD1 (5 bases). Per germline, CDR1 SQVTM and CDR2 ANQGSEA. This CDR3 is 14 amino acids long. V was trimmed by 1 base and J by 7 bases, leaving 16 bases between them. Written as DNA, the CDR3 is TGCAGCGTTGAAGCCGGGTCCAGGGCGGCTGGCTACACCTTC. Protein sequence: CSVEAGSRAAGYTF.

The sample holds one count of this clone. DNA of the CDR3: TGTGCCACCAGCGGACGGGACACTCAAGCCAAAAACATTCAGTACTTC. It encodes CATSGRDTQAKNIQYF. The rearrangement uses TRBV15 and TRBJ2-4, with TRBD1 as a possible D gene (6 bases). Germline V CDR1 and CDR2: LNHNV, YYDKDF (reference sequence). The length of the CDR3 is 16 residues. V gave up 5 bases and J gave up 0 bases, with 14 bases separating them.

This chain connects TRBV25-1 to TRBJ2-7, with D possibly TRBD1 on 6 matching bases. CDR1 MGHDK and CDR2 SYGVNS come from the germline V gene. The V end lost 8 bases, the J end lost 0 bases, and 11 bases lay between the germline ends. This CDR3 is 13 amino acids long. The DNA of the CDR3 is TGTGCCAGCGGACAGAGGTTCTCCTACGAGCAGTACTTC. As protein: CASGQRFSYEQYF.

V usage is TRBV11-2 and J usage is TRBJ1-4; 8 bases are a match to TRBD1. V trimming: 5 bases; J trimming: 7 bases; junction bases outside the gene matches: 6. Germline V CDR1 and CDR2: SGHAT, FQNNGV. This CDR3 comprises 14 residues. CDR3 bases: TGTGCCAGCAGCCGAATCAGGGGGCGTGAAAAACTGTTTTTT. Encoded protein: CASSRIRGREKLFF.

This clone has only a few counts. The gene calls are TRBV7-2 and TRBJ2-5, with a possible D match to TRBD1 (8 bases). The length of the CDR3 is 13 residues. V was trimmed by 6 bases and J by 5 bases, leaving 13 bases between them. Germline lookup yields CDR1 SGHTA and CDR2 FQGNSA. CDR3 in DNA: TGTGCCAGCAGACAGGGGGGAGGGGAGACCCAGTACTTC. Translation gives CASRQGGGETQYF.

Many counts were recorded for this clone. The V and J genes are TRBV4-1 and TRBJ1-4; 7 bases fit TRBD1. The V segment lost 5 bases and the J segment 6 bases; nucleotides outside the gene matches: 9. Per the germline V gene, CDR1 is MGHRA and CDR2 is YSYEKL. The CDR3 loop spans 15 amino acids. Written as DNA, the CDR3 is TGCGCCAGCAGCTACCCCGGGACAGCAGATGAAAAACTGTTTTTT. Amino acid sequence: CASSYPGTADEKLFF.

The rearrangement uses TRBV5-1 and TRBJ2-1; D remains unclear. The CDR3 totals 14 residues. The V end was cut by 2 bases, the J end by 5 bases, with 11 bases between. The germline V gene has CDR1 SGHRS and CDR2 YFSETQ. The CDR3 loop reads CASSFRILDNEQFF. DNA of the CDR3: TGCGCCAGCAGCTTCAGGATATTGGACAATGAGCAGTTCTTC. Full variable domain (missing parts from reference TRBV5-1 and TRBJ2-1): KAGVTQTPRYLIKTRGQQVTLSCSPISGHRSVSWYQQTPGQGLQFLFEYFSETQRNKGNFPGRFSGRQFSNSRSEMNVSTLELGDSALYLCASSFRILDNEQFFGPGTRLTVL.

This clone is categorized as medium-sized (0.01 to 0.1%). The V and J genes are TRBV23-1 and TRBJ2-7; D may be TRBD2 (5 bases). TRBV23-1 is marked as an open reading frame, function uncertain. This CDR3 spans 12 amino acids. The V end lost 1 base, the J end lost 7 bases, and 8 bases lay between the germline ends. Written as DNA, the CDR3 is TGCGCCAGCAGTCAATTAACGGGGGAGCAGTACTTC. It specifies CASSQLTGEQYF.

The rearrangement uses TRBV6-6 and TRBJ2-7; D is possibly TRBD1 (6 bases). Trimming took off 2 bases at V and 6 bases at J, with 11 bases between the two ends. CDR3 length: 13 residues. Germline CDR1 and CDR2: MNHNY and SVGAGI (reference sequence). The DNA of the CDR3 is TGTGCCAGCAGTTACGCGGACAGCGGCGAGCAGTACTTC. Amino acid sequence: CASSYADSGEQYF.

V usage is TRBV9 and J usage is TRBJ2-1; 7 nucleotides line up with TRBD2. With 2 bases clipped from V and 14 bases from J, the junction kept 4 bases outside the gene matches. The CDR3 covers 11 residues. CDR1 is SGDLS, CDR2 YYNGEE, per germline. The CDR3 loop reads CASSVGLGEFF. For the CDR3, the DNA is TGTGCCAGCAGCGTCGGACTAGGCGAGTTCTTC.